Listed below are T cell receptor beta chains from one sample, sequenced in a study of T cell responses to AZD1222 COVID-19 vaccine. Sequencing used immunoSEQ multiplex PCR; TCRdb keeps in-frame clones, though not all of them. This sample has around 130,000 clones; approximately 86% occur once, and the top ten carry 4.5% to 7%. Sample: peripheral blood, taken 28 days after the second AZD1222 dose. The source of these receptors is an adult who received the AZD1222 COVID-19 vaccine. The CDR3 runs from the conserved cysteine through the conserved F or W. A D gene is named only where the DNA matches it firmly. Not every row has a clone size; where given, it reads once, few, many or a size class.

v_gene: TRBV4-3; abundance: -; j_gene: TRBJ1-2; d_gene: -; CDR3aa: CASSSGATANYGYTF; CDR3nt: TGCGCCAGCAGCAGCGGAGCGACTGCTAACTATGGCTACACCTTC
v_gene: TRBV15; abundance: once; j_gene: TRBJ1-4; d_gene: TRBD1; CDR3aa: CATSRDAGQSYEKLFF; CDR3nt: TGTGCCACCAGCAGAGATGCGGGACAGAGTTATGAAAAACTGTTTTTT
v_gene: TRBV6-5; abundance: -; j_gene: TRBJ1-5; d_gene: -; CDR3aa: CASSMGFSGNQPQHF; CDR3nt: TGTGCCAGCAGTATGGGCTTTTCGGGCAATCAGCCCCAGCATTTT
v_gene: TRBV4-2; abundance: -; j_gene: TRBJ2-3; d_gene: TRBD2; CDR3aa: CASSTIISSGGTDTQYF; CDR3nt: TGTGCCAGCAGTACCATTATTTCCAGCGGGGGGACAGATACGCAGTATTTT
v_gene: TRBV30; abundance: -; j_gene: TRBJ2-7; d_gene: -; CDR3aa: CAWSVGDGFYEQYF; CDR3nt: TGTGCCTGGAGTGTGGGGGACGGTTTTTACGAGCAGTACTTC
v_gene: TRBV5-1; abundance: -; j_gene: TRBJ2-2; d_gene: -; CDR3aa: CASKDTPNTGELFF; CDR3nt: TGCGCCAGTAAGGACACGCCAAACACCGGGGAGCTGTTTTTT
v_gene: TRBV27; abundance: -; j_gene: TRBJ1-1; d_gene: -; CDR3aa: CASSLLRNTEAFF; CDR3nt: TGTGCCAGCAGTTTATTGAGAAACACTGAAGCTTTCTTT
v_gene: TRBV11-1; abundance: -; j_gene: TRBJ2-1; d_gene: -; CDR3aa: CASSLGTDANEQFF; CDR3nt: TGTGCCAGCAGCTTAGGGACAGATGCTAATGAGCAGTTCTTC
v_gene: TRBV30; abundance: once; j_gene: TRBJ1-1; d_gene: -; CDR3aa: CAWGNWATEAFF; CDR3nt: TGTGCCTGGGGGAATTGGGCCACTGAAGCTTTCTTT
v_gene: TRBV5-1; abundance: -; j_gene: TRBJ2-5; d_gene: -; CDR3aa: CASSREGAKETQYF; CDR3nt: TGCGCCAGCAGCCGGGAGGGGGCCAAAGAGACCCAGTACTTC
v_gene: TRBV5-4; abundance: once; j_gene: TRBJ2-7; d_gene: -; CDR3aa: CASSLGTPVPYEQYF; CDR3nt: TGTGCCAGCAGCTTGGGGACCCCGGTGCCCTACGAGCAGTACTTC
v_gene: TRBV19; abundance: once; j_gene: TRBJ1-1; d_gene: -; CDR3aa: CASNHRMNTEAFF; CDR3nt: TGTGCCAGTAATCACAGAATGAACACTGAAGCTTTCTTT
v_gene: TRBV14; abundance: -; j_gene: TRBJ1-1; d_gene: -; CDR3aa: CASSQDNMWNTEAFF; CDR3nt: TGTGCCAGCAGCCAAGATAATATGTGGAACACTGAAGCTTTCTTT
v_gene: TRBV3-1/TRBV3-2; abundance: -; j_gene: TRBJ1-1; d_gene: -; CDR3aa: CASSQGKGWGTEAFF; CDR3nt: TGTGCCAGCAGCCAAGGAAAGGGTTGGGGCACTGAAGCTTTCTTT
v_gene: TRBV5-1; abundance: -; j_gene: TRBJ1-6; d_gene: -; CDR3aa: CASTQIGTESNSPLHF; CDR3nt: TGCGCCAGCACCCAGATCGGGACGGAGAGCAATTCACCCCTCCACTTT
v_gene: TRBV19; abundance: once; j_gene: TRBJ2-1; d_gene: TRBD2; CDR3aa: CASSMELRGYLKPDSYNEQFF; CDR3nt: TGTGCCAGTAGTATGGAGTTGCGGGGGTACCTTAAACCCGACTCCTACAATGAGCAGTTCTTC
v_gene: TRBV4-1; abundance: -; j_gene: TRBJ2-5; d_gene: TRBD2; CDR3aa: CASSSGIQETQYF; CDR3nt: TGCGCCAGCAGCAGCGGGATCCAAGAGACCCAGTACTTC
v_gene: TRBV7-9; abundance: -; j_gene: TRBJ1-2; d_gene: -; CDR3aa: CASSRVPFRGAGDDYGYTF; CDR3nt: TGTGCCAGCAGCCGAGTCCCTTTTCGGGGGGCGGGAGATGACTATGGCTACACCTTC
v_gene: TRBV3-1/TRBV3-2; abundance: once; j_gene: TRBJ2-3; d_gene: -; CDR3aa: CASSQDGGDTQYF; CDR3nt: TGTGCCAGCAGCCAGGATGGAGGAGATACGCAGTATTTT
v_gene: TRBV19; abundance: -; j_gene: TRBJ2-5; d_gene: TRBD2; CDR3aa: CASRSSGGQETQYF; CDR3nt: TGTGCCAGTAGGAGTAGCGGGGGGCAAGAGACCCAGTACTTC
v_gene: TRBV4-1; abundance: -; j_gene: TRBJ1-4; d_gene: TRBD1; CDR3aa: CASSQEYRGTGLFF; CDR3nt: TGCGCCAGCAGCCAAGAATACAGGGGCACGGGGCTGTTTTTT
v_gene: TRBV5-6; abundance: -; j_gene: TRBJ2-5; d_gene: -; CDR3aa: CASSLEMNRQETQYF; CDR3nt: TGTGCCAGCAGCTTGGAGATGAACAGGCAAGAGACCCAGTACTTC
v_gene: TRBV3-1/TRBV3-2; abundance: -; j_gene: TRBJ1-2; d_gene: -; CDR3aa: CASRAIEGEANYGYTF; CDR3nt: TGTGCCAGCAGAGCGATCGAGGGGGAGGCTAACTATGGCTACACCTTC
v_gene: TRBV10-1; abundance: once; j_gene: TRBJ1-1; d_gene: TRBD1; CDR3aa: CASSERGTGRDEAFF; CDR3nt: TGCGCCAGCAGTGAGCGGGGGACAGGGAGGGATGAAGCTTTCTTT
v_gene: TRBV5-4; abundance: -; j_gene: TRBJ2-2; d_gene: TRBD2; CDR3aa: CASGPGTSGNGELFF; CDR3nt: TGTGCCAGCGGACCCGGGACTAGCGGGAACGGGGAGCTGTTTTTT
v_gene: TRBV7-8; abundance: -; j_gene: TRBJ2-7; d_gene: -; CDR3aa: CASSSPMGQSGEQYF; CDR3nt: TGTGCCAGCAGCTCCCCCATGGGGCAGAGCGGCGAGCAGTACTTC
v_gene: TRBV30; abundance: -; j_gene: TRBJ2-6; d_gene: -; CDR3aa: CAWNGYGANVLTF; CDR3nt: TGTGCCTGGAACGGGTACGGGGCCAACGTCCTGACTTTC
v_gene: TRBV6-1; abundance: -; j_gene: TRBJ2-1; d_gene: -; CDR3aa: CASSEYRGAPYNEQFF; CDR3nt: TGTGCCAGCAGTGAATATCGGGGCGCCCCCTACAATGAGCAGTTCTTC
v_gene: TRBV5-1; abundance: -; j_gene: TRBJ2-2; d_gene: TRBD1; CDR3aa: CASSRDRDAGELFF; CDR3nt: TGCGCCAGCAGCCGGGACAGGGACGCCGGGGAGCTGTTTTTT
v_gene: TRBV5-6; abundance: -; j_gene: TRBJ2-5; d_gene: -; CDR3aa: CASSSAAAKYF; CDR3nt: TGTGCCAGCAGCTCTGCGGCAGCTAAGTACTTC
v_gene: TRBV5-8; abundance: -; j_gene: TRBJ2-7; d_gene: -; CDR3aa: CASSLVGETYEQYF; CDR3nt: TGTGCCAGCAGCTTGGTAGGTGAGACCTACGAGCAGTACTTC
v_gene: TRBV19; abundance: -; j_gene: TRBJ1-1; d_gene: TRBD1; CDR3aa: CASRPLDRANTEAFF; CDR3nt: TGTGCCAGTAGACCCTTGGACAGGGCGAACACTGAAGCTTTCTTT
v_gene: TRBV3-1/TRBV3-2; abundance: -; j_gene: TRBJ1-1; d_gene: -; CDR3aa: CASSLDRGSTEAFF; CDR3nt: TGTGCCAGCAGCCTGGACAGAGGGAGCACTGAAGCTTTCTTT
v_gene: TRBV24-1; abundance: once; j_gene: TRBJ1-3; d_gene: TRBD1; CDR3aa: CATSDPGTDSGNTIYF; CDR3nt: TGTGCCACCAGTGATCCTGGGACAGACTCTGGAAACACCATATATTTT
v_gene: TRBV14; abundance: -; j_gene: TRBJ1-2; d_gene: TRBD1; CDR3aa: CASSQEGTAFYGYTF; CDR3nt: TGTGCCAGCAGCCAAGAAGGGACAGCTTTCTATGGCTACACCTTC
v_gene: TRBV2; abundance: -; j_gene: TRBJ2-7; d_gene: TRBD1; CDR3aa: CASSPDRERDEQYF; CDR3nt: TGTGCCAGCAGTCCGGACAGGGAGAGGGACGAGCAGTACTTC